These 32 T cell receptor beta chains share one sample of origin, sequenced in a study of molecular identifiers for immune sequencing clone quantification listed by TCRdb under 2018. The method was PCR. The sequencing machine was a NextSeq 500. TCRdb passed the public sequencing reads through fastp at Q25 and MiXCR, retaining productive beta sequences. All rows with the same CDR3 protein become a single entry with the most common DNA and genes. Counted in this sample were 85,000 to 130,000 distinct CDR3 sequences; 36% of them appeared once. The ten top clones hold 4% to 5% of the sample. Sequencing used naive CD8+ T cells from blood, with Jurkat cell RNA spiked in. The meaning of the sample's cell subset or site label: FACS-sorted CD8+CD4-CCR7+CD45RA+ naive T cells. The receptor source for this set is a human donor in good health. Some libraries in this study had Jurkat cell RNA spiked in.

This clonotype was detected only a few times. V is TRBV10-3 and J is TRBJ2-2, with 13 bases aligning to TRBD2. Germline V gene lookup returns CDR1 ENHRY and CDR2 SYGVKD. J gave up 3 bases and V 11 bases, and 15 bases lay outside the gene matches. This CDR3 has 18 amino acids. The CDR3 is CAVRSWTSGSLYTGELFF. The CDR3 nucleotides are TGTGCCGTGCGGTCTTGGACTAGCGGGAGTCTCTACACCGGGGAGCTGTTTTTT.

On this clonotype itself: Compared with germline, one end of the junction differs, possibly owing to a read error. The chain employs TRBV20-1 and TRBJ2-5; possible D gene TRBD2, 7 bases. In germline, CDR1 is DFQATT, CDR2 SNEGSKA (reference sequence). This CDR3 is 14 amino acids long. The CDR3 DNA reads TGCAGTGCTCAAGAGTGGGGGGCGCGGGGGACCCAGAACTTC. Its protein is CSAQEWGARGTQNF.

This chain's CDR3 is CASSPKLGEQFF. The DNA of the CDR3 is TGTGCCAGCAGTCCCAAGTTAGGTGAGCAGTTCTTC. This chain joins TRBV12-3 or TRBV12-4 and TRBJ2-1, with unresolved D. This CDR3 is built from 12 residues. V dropped 5 bases and J dropped 9 bases, with 11 bases sitting between them.

As for this clonotype: With a much larger clone just one base away, this may be a read error. This CDR3 is missing its conserved last phenylalanine or tryptophan, likely due to a read error. The V gene is TRBV7-9, the J gene TRBJ2-4, with D perhaps matching TRBD1 (7 bases). The CDR3 extends over 16 amino acids. Trimming stripped 4 bases from V and 1 base from J, with 14 bases between. In germline, CDR1 is SEHNR, CDR2 FQNEAQ (reference sequence). The CDR3, as DNA: TGTGCCAGCAGCTCTCGTGCAGGGGGGGCCAAAAACATTCAGTACCTC. Residues: CASSSRAGGAKNIQYL.

The chain has TRBV12-3 or TRBV12-4 and TRBJ2-7; either TRBD1 or TRBD2 may supply D (5 bases each). V shed 0 bases and J shed 7 bases, with 13 bases lying between them. This CDR3 is 14 amino acids long. The CDR3 reads CASSLAGVEGEQYF. Here the CDR3 DNA reads TGTGCCAGCAGTTTAGCGGGGGTAGAAGGGGAGCAGTACTTC.

The chain combines TRBV6-5 with TRBJ1-4, with D maybe TRBD1 (6 bases). This CDR3 region has 15 residues. Trimming removed 6 bases at V and 8 bases at J, with 19 bases between. The germline CDR1 and CDR2 sequences are MNHEY and SVGAGI. The CDR3 loop is CASSFRGLPWEKLFF. For the CDR3, the DNA is TGTGCCAGCAGCTTCAGGGGCCTGCCGTGGGAAAAACTGTTTTTT.

The chain couples TRBV2 to TRBJ2-3; 7 nucleotides match TRBD1. Germline assignment: CDR1 SNHLY and CDR2 FYNNEI. The CDR3 totals 11 residues. Trimming at V came to 6 bases and at J to 6 bases, leaving 0 bases not matched to a gene. CDR3 in DNA: TGTGCCAGCAGGGACAGGGATACGCAGTATTTT. The encoded protein is CASRDRDTQYF.

This clonotype was seen only a few times. V is TRBV19 and J is TRBJ2-3; 9 nucleotides match TRBD2. Germline lookup yields CDR1 LNHDA and CDR2 SQIVND (reference sequence). CDR3 size: 17 residues. V lost 3 bases, J lost 2 bases, and 9 bases stayed unmatched. Here the CDR3 reads CASSISLASGATDTQYF. CDR3 nucleotides: TGTGCCAGTAGTATTTCTCTCGCTAGCGGGGCCACAGATACGCAGTATTTT.

Note on this clonotype: This may arise from a read error, as a much more abundant clone is one base away. The chain recombines TRBV28 with TRBJ2-1; TRBD1 aligns across 9 bases. The CDR3 consists of 15 residues. Germline loops: CDR1 MDHEN, CDR2 SYDVKM. CDR3 loop: CASSPRTGGGFEPFF. CDR3 bases: TGTGCCAGCAGTCCTCGAACAGGGGGCGGCTTTGAGCCGTTCTTC.

This clonotype was detected many times. The CDR3 DNA sequence: TGTGCCAGCAGTTTATCGAGTTGGGCTGAGCAGTTCTTC. It translates to CASSLSSWAEQFF. The gene calls are TRBV27 and TRBJ2-1; D not certain. Germline V CDR1 and CDR2: MNHEY, SMNVEV (reference sequence). The CDR3 loop spans 13 amino acids. Trimming left V 0 bases short and J 9 bases short, with 9 bases between.

The V gene is TRBV6-6, the J gene TRBJ2-7; 11 bases are a match to TRBD2. This CDR3 comprises 17 residues. Germline V gene lookup returns CDR1 MNHNY and CDR2 SVGAGI (reference sequence). V dropped 0 bases and J dropped 0; count of bases not matched to a gene: 4. For the CDR3, the DNA is TGTGCCAGCAGTTACTCGAAGGGACTAGCGGTCTCCTACGAGCAGTACTTC. Residues: CASSYSKGLAVSYEQYF.

As concerns this clonotype: This could be a read error, since a much larger clone is one nucleotide away. V usage is TRBV20-1 and J usage is TRBJ1-5; TRBD1 agrees at 8 bases. Looked up from germline, CDR1 is DFQATT and CDR2 is SNEGSKA (reference sequence). CDR3 length: 17 residues. CDR3 sequence (DNA): TGCAGTGCGGGGGGACAGGTGACCGTACTTAGCAATCAGCCCCAGCGTTTT. Translating gives CSAGGQVTVLSNQPQRF.

The V and J genes are TRBV10-3 and TRBJ2-3; 14 bases line up with TRBD2. This CDR3 spans 15 amino acids. Unmatched junction bases numbered 5, after V lost 10 bases and J lost 2 bases. Germline CDR1 reads ENHRY; CDR2 reads SYGVKD. The DNA of the CDR3 is TGTGCCACCATGACTAGCGGGAGGGACACAGATACGCAGTATTTT. Translating gives CATMTSGRDTDTQYF.

The chain joins TRBV27 to TRBJ2-7; D unresolved. Trimming shortened V by 8 bases and J by 2 bases, and 7 bases separated the two germline ends. The CDR3 loop spans 11 amino acids. CDR1 MNHEY and CDR2 SMNVEV come from the germline V gene (reference sequence). CDR3 coding DNA: TGTGCCAGCGGACGACCCTACGAGCAGTACTTC. Its protein product is CASGRPYEQYF.

This clonotype has ten or more counts. The J gene is TRBJ2-7, the V gene TRBV28, with 8 bases aligning to TRBD2. Trimming removed 2 bases from V and 2 bases from J; junction bases left unmatched: 2. The length of the CDR3 is 14 residues. Germline V gives CDR1 MDHEN, CDR2 SYDVKM. The CDR3 sequence: CASSLTGGPYEQYF. The CDR3 DNA is TGTGCCAGCAGTTTAACGGGAGGGCCCTACGAGCAGTACTTC.

As for this clonotype: One end of the junction varies from germline; a read error may be responsible. The rearrangement uses TRBV20-1 and TRBJ2-1; D is unclear. There are 17 residues in the CDR3. Germline CDR1 reads DFQATT; CDR2 reads SNEGSKA (reference sequence). The CDR3, as DNA: TGCAGTGCCACCCCCGCTCCCCGCAGCAGCTCCTACAATGAGCAGTCCTTC. Residues: CSATPAPRSSSYNEQSF.

The chain joins TRBV6-2 or TRBV6-3 to TRBJ1-1; D is undetermined. The CDR3 runs 12 residues. Germline CDR1 MNHEY, CDR2 SVGEGT. V dropped 8 bases and J dropped 4 bases, with 11 bases sitting between them. The CDR3 coding sequence is TGTGCCAGCGGTTTTTATAGCACTGAAGCTTTCTTT. Translated: CASGFYSTEAFF.

This clonotype was observed a handful of times. The chain recombines TRBV20-1 with TRBJ2-2; D ambiguous. CDR1 and CDR2 from the germline V gene are DFQATT and SNEGSKA (reference sequence). The CDR3 length is 13 residues. V was trimmed by 0 bases and J by 1 base, leaving 3 bases between them. The CDR3 DNA sequence: TGCAGTGCTAGAGATCAGAACACCGGGGAGCTGTTTTTT. Its translation: CSARDQNTGELFF.

The chain carries TRBV3-1 and TRBJ1-2, with D unresolved. The V and J ends lost 0 bases and 8 bases respectively, with 16 bases between them. Per the germline V gene, CDR1 is LGHDT and CDR2 is YNNKEL (reference sequence). The CDR3 length is 15 residues. The CDR3 sequence is CASSQDYEQRRGYTF. CDR3 DNA: TGTGCCAGCAGCCAAGATTACGAGCAGAGGAGGGGCTACACCTTC.

The sample holds many counts of this clonotype. CDR3 protein: CASRHGLAVPGTQYF. The CDR3 DNA is TGTGCCAGTAGACATGGACTAGCGGTCCCCGGTACGCAGTATTTT. The chain carries TRBV19 and TRBJ2-3; 10 positions match TRBD2. This CDR3 is built from 15 residues. Germline V gene sequence: CDR1 LNHDA, CDR2 SQIVND (reference sequence). V trimming: 6 bases; J trimming: 8 bases; junction bases outside the gene matches: 11. The full variable domain, its missing parts supplied by reference TRBV19 and TRBJ2-3, is DGGITQSPKYLFRKEGQNVTLSCEQNLNHDAMYWYRQDPGQGLRLIYYSQIVNDFQKGDIAEGYSVSREKKESFPLTVTSAQKNPTAFYLCASRHGLAVPGTQYFGPGTRLTVL.

Concerning this clonotype itself: This may come from a read error, since a much larger clone is one base off. The V call is TRBV9, the J call TRBJ2-2; the D gene is possibly TRBD1 (5 bases). The V gene lost 5 bases and the J gene lost 3 bases, with 8 bases spanning the gap. CDR3 length equals 13 residues. Per the germline V gene, CDR1 is SGDLS and CDR2 is YYNGEE. The CDR3 is CASRGPHTGELFF. The CDR3 coding sequence is TGTGCCAGCAGGGGGCCGCACACCGGGGAGCTGTTTTTT.

With respect to this clonotype: A much larger clonotype is one base distant, so this may be a read error. Here the CDR3 omits its conserved ending phenylalanine or tryptophan, so a read error is the likely source. The chain employs TRBV28 and TRBJ2-3; 9 bases match TRBD1. V lost 6 bases to trimming and J lost 5 bases; unmatched junction nucleotides: 12. Germline CDR1 and CDR2: MDHEN and SYDVKM. This CDR3 comprises 16 residues. This CDR3 reads CASSVLYRGPGDTQYI. The CDR3 DNA reads as TGTGCCAGCAGCGTACTTTACAGGGGGCCCGGAGATACGCAGTATATT.

In regard to this clonotype: One base away lies a much larger clone, so this may be a sequencing read error. This sequence joins TRBV28 and TRBJ1-2; possibly TRBD1 for D (6 bases). The CDR3 runs to 13 residues. The germline V gene encodes CDR1 MDHEN and CDR2 SYDVKM. The ends were cut back, 5 bases at V and 7 bases at J, with 14 bases in the middle. CDR3 coding DNA: TGTGCCAGCAGTCCGGACAGCGTCTTTGGCTACACCTTC. Protein: CASSPDSVFGYTF.

There are a few counts of this clonotype. The chain recombines TRBV13 with TRBJ1-1; 8 positions agree with TRBD1. Per germline, CDR1 PRHDT and CDR2 FYEKMQ (reference sequence). The CDR3 covers 19 residues. The trim removed 5 bases at V and 0 bases at J, leaving 17 bases unmatched. In DNA, the CDR3 is TGTGCCAGCAGCCAAAGGACAGGGATAGACCTTTTTATGAACACTGAAGCTTTCTTT. It translates to CASSQRTGIDLFMNTEAFF.

This clonotype was counted ten times or more. The rearrangement uses TRBV4-3 and TRBJ2-3; D call uncertain. The CDR3 extends over 12 amino acids. Trimming pared 1 base from V and 4 bases from J, leaving 3 bases between. CDR1 and CDR2 from the germline V gene are LGHNA and YSLEER. CDR3 nucleotides: TGCGCCAGCAGCCAAGGTTCAGATACGCAGTATTTT. As protein: CASSQGSDTQYF.

About this clonotype: One base away lies a much larger clone, so this may be a sequencing read error. The chain's CDR3 is CAGGTSVTYERYF. The CDR3 nucleotides read TGTGCCGGAGGGACTAGCGTAACCTACGAGCGGTACTTC. This chain connects TRBV2 to TRBJ2-7; the match to TRBD2 covers 10 bases. The germline CDR1 and CDR2 sequences are SNHLY and FYNNEI. The CDR3 is made up of 13 amino acids.

This chain uses TRBV4-2 with TRBJ2-7, with 8 bases that match TRBD2. The CDR3 is 15 amino acids. Trimming removed 5 bases from V and 2 bases from J; junction bases left unmatched: 8. Germline CDR1 and CDR2: LGHNA and YNFKEQ. The CDR3, as DNA: TGTGCCAGCAGCACAGTAGCGGGATCGACCTACGAGCAGTACTTC. This translates into CASSTVAGSTYEQYF.

A word on this clonotype: Since a much larger clone is just one base distant, this may be a read error. This is likely a read error, given that the CDR3 carries no conserved phenylalanine or tryptophan at its end. This chain links TRBV7-8 with TRBJ2-3; D is unclear. Per germline, CDR1 SGHVS and CDR2 FQNEAQ. CDR3 size: 11 residues. V was clipped by 9 bases and J by 2 bases, with 6 bases between them. The CDR3 DNA is TGTGCCAGTCAATCCACAGATACGCAGTATCTT. Protein sequence: CASQSTDTQYL.

A remark on this clonotype: The junction departs from the called germline gene at one end, perhaps through a read error. The rearrangement links TRBV28 to TRBJ2-1; 7 bases map to TRBD2. Germline CDR1 and CDR2: MDHEN and SYDVKM. There are 15 residues in the CDR3. Here the CDR3 DNA reads TGTGCAAGCTGTTTGACGACTAGCAGGTCCAATGAGCAGATCTTC. Its translation: CASCLTTSRSNEQIF.

This clonotype was detected only a few times. The rearrangement uses TRBV27 and TRBJ2-7, with 8 bases aligning to TRBD2. Germline V gene lookup returns CDR1 MNHEY and CDR2 SMNVEV (reference sequence). V trimming: 5 bases; J trimming: 0 bases; junction bases outside the gene matches: 3. The CDR3 loop spans 14 amino acids. The CDR3 sequence: CASSHGRASYEQYF. As DNA, the CDR3 is TGTGCCAGCAGTCACGGGAGGGCCTCCTACGAGCAGTACTTC.

The chain employs TRBV10-2 and TRBJ1-1; no firm D call. Germline V gene sequence: CDR1 WSHSY, CDR2 SAAADI. The germline V and J ends were trimmed by 2 bases and 3 bases, with 13 bases remaining between them. The CDR3 runs 15 residues. As DNA, the CDR3 is TGCGCCAGCAGTGAGGAGGGCCGATGGGACACTGAAGCTTTCTTT. Its translation is CASSEEGRWDTEAFF.

This chain connects TRBV21-1 to TRBJ2-5; the table's D call, TRBD1, was not checked against the DNA. TRBV21-1 represents a pseudogene. The CDR3 is made up of 15 amino acids. The CDR3 DNA is TGTGCCAGCAGGACAAAAAGGGGGACTCGGGAGACCAAGTACTTC. This sequence encodes CASRTKRGTRETKYF.